The present T cell receptor (beta chain) was sequenced within a study of blood T cell repertoires in COVID-19. Looking at the study overall: Sites in the United States, Italy and Spain provided acute and convalescent COVID-19 samples. PBMCs, B-cell-depleted T cells, or T cells provided the cDNA or gDNA that made up the material.

Per the original methods: Reference gene primer amplification gave nucleated cell count estimates. Sequenced by immunoSEQ multiplex PCR; TCRdb stores in-frame clones only, minus some. That table supplies the V and J calls and clone size; D and trimming were determined from the DNA. This repertoire shows roughly 220,000 clones, about 88% found once; its top ten account for about a tenth. This clone was seen only once. Losses at the gene ends were 6 bases for V and 7 bases for J; bases not matched to a gene: 2. CDR1 and CDR2 (germline): SEHNR, FQNEAQ (reference sequence). This CDR3 is 12 amino acids long. Recruited during active infection, patients (from Seattle) were subsequently followed longitudinally.

The chain joins TRBV7-9 to TRBJ1-4, with TRBD1 matching 7 bases. The sequence was obtained from a woman in her forties or fifties with COVID-19, enrolled during active disease. The sequencing input was peripheral blood. CDR3 coding DNA: TGTGCCAGCAGTAGGGACAGTGAAAAACTGTTTTTT. The encoded protein is CASSRDSEKLFF.